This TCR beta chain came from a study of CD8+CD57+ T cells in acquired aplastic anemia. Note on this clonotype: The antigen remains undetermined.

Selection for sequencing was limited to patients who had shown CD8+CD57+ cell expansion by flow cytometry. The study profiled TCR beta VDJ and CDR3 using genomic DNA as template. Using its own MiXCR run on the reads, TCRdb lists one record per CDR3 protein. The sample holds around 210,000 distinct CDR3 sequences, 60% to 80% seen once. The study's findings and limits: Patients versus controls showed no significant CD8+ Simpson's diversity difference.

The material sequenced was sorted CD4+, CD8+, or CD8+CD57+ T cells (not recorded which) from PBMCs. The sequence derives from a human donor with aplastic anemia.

The DNA of the CDR3 is TGTGCCAGCAGAACCGGGACAGGGAGTAACTATGGCTACACCTTC. Protein: CASRTGTGSNYGYTF. The chain joins TRBV2 to TRBJ1-2, with TRBD1 matching over 9 bases. The CDR3 covers 15 residues. Looked up from germline, CDR1 is SNHLY and CDR2 is FYNNEI. V shed 6 bases, J shed 1 base, and the junction held 6 bases outside the gene matches. The full variable domain, with the rest looked up from reference TRBV2 and TRBJ1-2, is EPEVTQTPSHQVTQMGQEVILRCVPISNHLYFYWYRQILGQKVEFLVSFYNNEISEKSEIFDDQFSVERPDGSNFTLKIRSTKLEDSAMYFCASRTGTGSNYGYTFGSGTRLTVV.